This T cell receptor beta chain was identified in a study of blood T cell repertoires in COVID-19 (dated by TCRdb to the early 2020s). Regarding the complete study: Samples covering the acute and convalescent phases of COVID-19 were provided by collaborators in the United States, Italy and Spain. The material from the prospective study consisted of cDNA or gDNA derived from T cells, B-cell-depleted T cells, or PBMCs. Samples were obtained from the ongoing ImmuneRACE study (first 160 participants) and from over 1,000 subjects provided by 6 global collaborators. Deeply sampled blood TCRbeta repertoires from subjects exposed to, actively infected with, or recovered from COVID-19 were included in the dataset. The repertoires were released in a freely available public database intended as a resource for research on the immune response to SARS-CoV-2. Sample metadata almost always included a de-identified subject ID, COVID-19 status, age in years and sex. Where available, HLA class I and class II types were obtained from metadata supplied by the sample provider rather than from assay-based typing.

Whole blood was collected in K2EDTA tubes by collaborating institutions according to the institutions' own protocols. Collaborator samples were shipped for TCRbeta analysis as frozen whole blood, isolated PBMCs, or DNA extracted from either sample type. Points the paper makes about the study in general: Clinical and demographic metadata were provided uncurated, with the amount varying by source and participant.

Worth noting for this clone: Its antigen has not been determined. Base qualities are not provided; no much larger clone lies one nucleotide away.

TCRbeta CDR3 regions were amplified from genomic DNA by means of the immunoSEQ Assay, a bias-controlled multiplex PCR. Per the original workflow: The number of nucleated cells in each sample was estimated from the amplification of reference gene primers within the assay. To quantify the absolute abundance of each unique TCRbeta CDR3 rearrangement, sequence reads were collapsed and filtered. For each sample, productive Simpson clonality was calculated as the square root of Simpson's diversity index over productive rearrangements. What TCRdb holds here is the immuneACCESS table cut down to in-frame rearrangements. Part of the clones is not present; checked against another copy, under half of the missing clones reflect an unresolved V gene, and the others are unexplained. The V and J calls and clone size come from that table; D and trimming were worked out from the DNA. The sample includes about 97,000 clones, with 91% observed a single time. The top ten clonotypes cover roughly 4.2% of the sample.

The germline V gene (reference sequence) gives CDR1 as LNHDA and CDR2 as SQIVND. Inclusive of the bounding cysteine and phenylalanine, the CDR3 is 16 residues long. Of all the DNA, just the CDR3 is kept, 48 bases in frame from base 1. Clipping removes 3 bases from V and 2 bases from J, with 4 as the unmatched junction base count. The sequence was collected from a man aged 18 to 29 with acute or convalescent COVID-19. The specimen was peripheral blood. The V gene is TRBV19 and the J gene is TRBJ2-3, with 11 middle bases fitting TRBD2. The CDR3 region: CASSMGTSGFTDTQYF. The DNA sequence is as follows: TGTGCCAGTAGTATGGGGACTAGCGGATTCACAGATACGCAGTATTTT. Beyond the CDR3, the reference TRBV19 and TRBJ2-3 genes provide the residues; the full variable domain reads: DGGITQSPKYLFRKEGQNVTLSCEQNLNHDAMYWYRQDPGQGLRLIYYSQIVNDFQKGDIAEGYSVSREKKESFPLTVTSAQKNPTAFYLCASSMGTSGFTDTQYFGPGTRLTVL.